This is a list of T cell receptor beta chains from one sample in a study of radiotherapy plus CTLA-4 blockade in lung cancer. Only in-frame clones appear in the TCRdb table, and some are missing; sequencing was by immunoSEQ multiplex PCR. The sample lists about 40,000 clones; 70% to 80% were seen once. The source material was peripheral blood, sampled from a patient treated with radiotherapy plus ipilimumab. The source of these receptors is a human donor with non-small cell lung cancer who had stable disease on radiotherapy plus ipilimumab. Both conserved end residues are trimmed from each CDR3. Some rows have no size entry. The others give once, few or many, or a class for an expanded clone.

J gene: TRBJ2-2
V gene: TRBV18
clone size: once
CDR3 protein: ASSPPMGIGTGELF

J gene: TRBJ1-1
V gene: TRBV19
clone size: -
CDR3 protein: ASSIAPGQKFGAEAF

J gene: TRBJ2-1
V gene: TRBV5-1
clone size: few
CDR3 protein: ASSLEGTYNEQF

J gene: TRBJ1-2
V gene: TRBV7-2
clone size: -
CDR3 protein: ASSLAYSYGYT

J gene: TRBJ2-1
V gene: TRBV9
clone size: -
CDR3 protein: ASSVAAGGSGGGLNEQF

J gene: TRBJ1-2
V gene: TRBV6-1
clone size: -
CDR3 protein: ASSPRQGAGGYT

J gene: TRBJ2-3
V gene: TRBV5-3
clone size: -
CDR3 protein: ARSLGRGYTDTQY

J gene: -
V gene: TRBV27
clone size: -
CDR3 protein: ASSTYEQY

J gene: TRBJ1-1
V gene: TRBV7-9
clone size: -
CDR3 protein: ASSLARSDTEAF

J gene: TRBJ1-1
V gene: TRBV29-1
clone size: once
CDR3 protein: SVTGLVITEAF

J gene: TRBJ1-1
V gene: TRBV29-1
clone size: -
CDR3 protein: SVAPFVTEAF

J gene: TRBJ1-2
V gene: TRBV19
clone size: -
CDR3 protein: ASSIDPQGAATYGYT

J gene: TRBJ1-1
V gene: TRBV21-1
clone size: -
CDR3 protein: ASSNRGQGQNTEAF

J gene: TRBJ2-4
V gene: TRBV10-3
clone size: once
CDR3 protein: AISESGTSGVLAKNIQY

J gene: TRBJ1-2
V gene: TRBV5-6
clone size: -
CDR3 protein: ASSLIGAGYT

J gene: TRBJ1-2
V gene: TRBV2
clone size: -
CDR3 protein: ASARDSGHHGYT

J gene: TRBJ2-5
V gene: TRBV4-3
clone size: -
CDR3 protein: ASSQDRGETQY

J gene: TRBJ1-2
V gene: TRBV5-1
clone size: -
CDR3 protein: ASSPGQEWGYT